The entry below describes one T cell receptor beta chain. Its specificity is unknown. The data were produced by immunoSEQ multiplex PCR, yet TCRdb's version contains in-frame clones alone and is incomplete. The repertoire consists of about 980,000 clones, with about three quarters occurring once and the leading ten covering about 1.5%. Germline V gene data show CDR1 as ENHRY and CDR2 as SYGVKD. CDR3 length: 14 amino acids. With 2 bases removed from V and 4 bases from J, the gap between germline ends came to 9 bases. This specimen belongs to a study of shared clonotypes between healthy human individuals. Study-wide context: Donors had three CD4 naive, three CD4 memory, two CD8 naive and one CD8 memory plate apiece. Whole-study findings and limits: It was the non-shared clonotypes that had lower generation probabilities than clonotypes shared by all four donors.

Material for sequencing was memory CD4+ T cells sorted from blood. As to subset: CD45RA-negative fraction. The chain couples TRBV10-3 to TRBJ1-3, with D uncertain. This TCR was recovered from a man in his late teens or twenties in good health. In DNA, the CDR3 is TGTGCCATCAGTGAGAGAGTCTCCGGAAACACCATATATTTT. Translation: CAISERVSGNTIYF.